This T cell receptor (beta chain) stems from a study of HIV-infected children after antiretroviral therapy interruption. Study details: Interruption-arm sampling covered weeks 0, 12, interruption end (24 or 48), and about 3 years post-study. Study-wide points: Naive CD4+ sequences overlapped less between time points once interruption began.

This CDR3 contains 14 residues. The V gene lost 1 base and the J gene lost 3 bases, with 10 bases spanning the gap. Germline loops: CDR1 SGHRS, CDR2 YFSETQ. The sample's treatment: PENTA 11 planned treatment interruption arm or continuous ART arm. This clonotype was counted between two and nine times. Its specificity is unknown. RNA-based 3' RACE libraries used unique molecular identifiers. TCRdb re-called the 3' RACE reads through MiXCR, storing one row per CDR3 protein. The table lists about 89,000 distinct CDR3 sequences, approximately 6.9% of them singletons. The rearrangement joins TRBV5-1 to TRBJ2-5, with D maybe TRBD1 (6 bases). The receptor was isolated from a pool of human donors with HIV. The sequencing used CD45RA+ CD4+ T cells from PBMCs, pooled from several time points, collected from a donor given antiretroviral therapy, either interrupted or continuous. Subset meaning: naive CD4+ CD45RA+ CD45RO- T cells. The chain's CDR3 is CASSLLEGEETQYF. The DNA for the CDR3 is TGCGCCAGCAGCTTGCTTGAGGGGGAAGAGACCCAGTACTTC.